This T cell receptor beta chain was retrieved from a study of blood T cell repertoires in COVID-19. Study background: Samples came from the United States, Italy and Spain, spanning acute and convalescent COVID-19. T cells, B-cell-depleted T cells, or PBMCs provided the cDNA or gDNA that served as material.

CDR3 length equals 15 residues. In germline, CDR1 is SGHVS, CDR2 FQNEAQ. V trimming: 3 bases; J trimming: 3 bases; junction bases outside the gene matches: 5. Authors' methods: By means of reference gene primer amplification, nucleated cell counts were estimated. Measured with immunoSEQ multiplex PCR; TCRdb has only the in-frame clones, and not every one. That table is the source of V, J and clone size, and D and trimming were worked out from the DNA. The repertoire holds 110,000 or so clones, with 70% to 80% as singletons. This clonotype originated in a man between 65 and 85 years old with acute or convalescent COVID-19. This chain links TRBV7-8 with TRBJ2-5; 9 bases are a match to TRBD2. Sequencing used peripheral blood. In DNA, the CDR3 is TGTGCCAGCAGCTTCCGGGCGGGGGGGGAAGAGACCCAGTACTTC. Protein product: CASSFRAGGEETQYF.